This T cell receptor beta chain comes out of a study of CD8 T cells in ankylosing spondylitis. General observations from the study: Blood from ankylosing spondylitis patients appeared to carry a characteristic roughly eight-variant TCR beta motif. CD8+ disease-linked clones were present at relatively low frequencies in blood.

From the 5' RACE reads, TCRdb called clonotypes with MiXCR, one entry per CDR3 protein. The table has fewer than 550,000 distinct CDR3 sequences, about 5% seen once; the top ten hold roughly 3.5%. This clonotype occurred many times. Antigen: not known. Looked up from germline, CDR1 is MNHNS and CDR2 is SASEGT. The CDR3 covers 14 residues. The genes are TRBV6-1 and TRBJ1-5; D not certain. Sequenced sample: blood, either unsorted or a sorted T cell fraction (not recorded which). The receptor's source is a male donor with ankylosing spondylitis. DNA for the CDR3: TGTGTCTGTGGGCGGCTAGATAGCAATCAGCCCCAGCATTTT. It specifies CVCGRLDSNQPQHF.